The T cell receptor (beta chain) described here comes from a study of multiple sclerosis patients with progressive multifocal leukoencephalopathy. Study-level points and caveats: No common TRBV or TRBJ usage or pairing appeared at PML. Less diverse TRB repertoires were suggested in most PML patients.

Time point here: roughly 12 months of natalizumab therapy. Prior interferon beta treatment was universal, and the PML patients were all female. The assay was run at survey level. Measured with immunoSEQ multiplex PCR; TCRdb has only the in-frame clones, and not every one. The sample shows about 30,000 clones, almost 90% of them seen only once. As concerns this clone: The antigen is unknown.

CDR3 length equals 14 residues. V was trimmed by 6 bases and J by 2 bases, leaving 13 bases between them. Per germline, CDR1 MGHRA and CDR2 YSYEKL. The sample in question was PBMCs, obtained from a patient treated with natalizumab. The chain is built from TRBV4-1 and TRBJ1-1; D call uncertain. The TCR comes from a human donor with multiple sclerosis. The CDR3: CASRHGRVNTEAFF. CDR3 bases: TGCGCCAGCAGGCACGGACGGGTAAACACTGAAGCTTTCTTT.